This is a list of T cell receptor beta chains from one sample in a study of blood T cell repertoires in COVID-19. Sequencing was performed with immunoSEQ multiplex PCR; in TCRdb, only in-frame clones are kept and a portion is missing. The sample consists of tens of thousands of clones, roughly 84% of them appearing once. Sequencing was done on a sample of peripheral blood. The receptor set was obtained from an older man with active or convalescent COVID-19. Both conserved end residues are part of each CDR3. The D gene is left open where the match is weak. A clone size is listed for some rows: how often the clone was seen (once, few, many), or a class if it is expanded.

TRBD2 | TRBJ2-1 | TRBV6-2/TRBV6-3 | NA | TGTGCCAGCAGTTCCAGACTAGCGGGGTCCTACAATGAGCAGTTCTTC | CASSSRLAGSYNEQFF
NA | TRBJ2-1 | TRBV27 | NA | TGTGCCAGCAGGACCAGCGGGATCAGAGGGGGGGCCACCTACAATGAGCAGTTCTTC | CASRTSGIRGGATYNEQFF
NA | TRBJ2-7 | TRBV6-5 | NA | TGTGCCAGCCTCAACGTTCCCTACTACGAGCAGTACTTC | CASLNVPYYEQYF
TRBD2 | TRBJ2-5 | TRBV12-3/TRBV12-4 | NA | TGTGCCAGCGGGAGGGGTCGGGTAGAGACCCAGTACTTC | CASGRGRVETQYF
TRBD1 | TRBJ2-5 | TRBV5-1 | once | TGCGCCAGCAACGCAGCACAGGGGGCCGTGAAGACCCAGTACTTC | CASNAAQGAVKTQYF
TRBD1 | TRBJ1-1 | TRBV5-4 | NA | TGTGCCAGCAGCCCTAGGACAGGGGGGAACACTGAAGCTTTCTTT | CASSPRTGGNTEAFF
NA | TRBJ1-4 | TRBV4-3 | few | TGCGCCAGCAGCCAGCTAGGGACAAATGAAAAACTGTTTTTT | CASSQLGTNEKLFF
TRBD1 | TRBJ2-5 | TRBV27 | NA | TGTGCCAGCAGTTCAGGACAGGGGTACCAAGAGACCCAGTACTTC | CASSSGQGYQETQYF
NA | TRBJ1-1 | TRBV5-1 | NA | TGCGCCAGCAGCCAAAGAGAGGGTGGGAACACTGAAGCTTTCTTT | CASSQREGGNTEAFF
NA | TRBJ1-1 | TRBV6-5 | NA | TGTGCCAGCACTAGGCGGGTGAACACTGAAGCTTTCTTT | CASTRRVNTEAFF
NA | TRBJ2-6 | TRBV19 | NA | TGTGCCAGTAGTAGGGCAGGGGCTGGGGCCAACGTCCTGACTTTC | CASSRAGAGANVLTF
TRBD2 | TRBJ2-2 | TRBV6-6 | NA | TGTGCCAGCAGTCGGGACTACCAGAACACGAACACCGGGGAGCTGTTTTTT | CASSRDYQNTNTGELFF
NA | TRBJ2-7 | TRBV7-8 | NA | TGTGCCAGCAGCCTGACTGCCCCCCGCTACGAGCAGTACTTC | CASSLTAPRYEQYF
NA | TRBJ1-3 | TRBV21-1 | NA | TGTGCCAGCAGCAAACGGAGGAGCTCTGGAAACACCATATATTTT | CASSKRRSSGNTIYF
NA | TRBJ1-5 | TRBV4-1 | NA | TGCGCCAGCAGCCTCGCCGGGAACCATCAGCCCCAGCATTTT | CASSLAGNHQPQHF
TRBD1 | TRBJ2-3 | TRBV11-1 | NA | TGTGCCAGCAGCGGACGGGACAGACCTACCACAGATACGCAGTATTTT | CASSGRDRPTTDTQYF
TRBD2 | TRBJ2-5 | TRBV6-2/TRBV6-3 | NA | TGTGCCAGCAGCCACTGGGCGGGGGGGCCGGAGACCCAGTACTTC | CASSHWAGGPETQYF
NA | TRBJ2-7 | TRBV12-1 | NA | TGTGCCAGCAGCAACCCGGCCGGGACACTCTCCTACGAGCAGTACTTC | CASSNPAGTLSYEQYF
TRBD1 | TRBJ2-7 | TRBV5-1 | NA | TGCGCCAGCAGCTTTGGACAGGGGGTGCACGAGCAGTACTTC | CASSFGQGVHEQYF
TRBD1 | TRBJ1-6 | TRBV6-1 | NA | TGTGCCAGCAGTGAATTCCCGACACAGGGGCGTAATTCACCCCTCCACTTT | CASSEFPTQGRNSPLHF
NA | TRBJ1-2 | TRBV29-1 | NA | TGCAGCGTTGAAGAACTGACATATGGCTACACCTTC | CSVEELTYGYTF
TRBD1 | TRBJ2-2 | TRBV5-1 | NA | TGCGCCAGCAGCACAGGACAGGGGGCGGTCGGGGAGCTGTTTTTT | CASSTGQGAVGELFF
TRBD2 | TRBJ2-5 | TRBV7-2 | NA | TGTGCCAGCAGCCCCTGGACTAGCGGGAGTGGCGAGACCCAGTACTTC | CASSPWTSGSGETQYF
NA | TRBJ2-7 | TRBV5-1 | NA | TGCGCCAGCAGCTTGGAGACAGAACCCCGCGAGCAGTACTTC | CASSLETEPREQYF
NA | TRBJ1-4 | TRBV6-5 | NA | TGTGCCAGCGCACAGGAGAATGAAAAACTGTTTTTT | CASAQENEKLFF
TRBD1 | TRBJ2-7 | TRBV9 | NA | TGTGCCAGCAGCCCCTGGGACAGGGCTTACGAGCAGTACTTC | CASSPWDRAYEQYF
NA | TRBJ2-7 | TRBV19 | NA | TGTGCCAGTAGTATCATGGGCCTCCACTACGAGCAGTACTTC | CASSIMGLHYEQYF
NA | TRBJ1-4 | TRBV6-5 | NA | TGTGCCAGCAGTTGGGGGGGGAGATTGGAAAAACTGTTTTTT | CASSWGGRLEKLFF
TRBD2 | TRBJ2-5 | TRBV3-1/TRBV3-2 | NA | TGTGCCAGCAGCCAGTTTACTAGCGGCCAAGAGACCCAGTACTTC | CASSQFTSGQETQYF
NA | TRBJ2-1 | TRBV18 | NA | TGTGCCAGCTCACCACAGGGGCAGGGGGGATCCTACAATGAGCAGTTCTTC | CASSPQGQGGSYNEQFF
NA | TRBJ2-7 | TRBV7-2 | NA | TGTGCCAGCAGCTTAGCGGCATCCTACGAGCAGTACTTC | CASSLAASYEQYF
TRBD1 | TRBJ1-6 | TRBV27 | NA | TGTGCCAGCAGTTTCACCAAGGGGTGGACAGGGAGTGCTAATTCACCCCTCCACTTT | CASSFTKGWTGSANSPLHF
TRBD1 | TRBJ2-5 | TRBV12-3/TRBV12-4 | NA | TGTGCCAGCAGGACAGGGGCCGAGACCCAGTACTTC | CASRTGAETQYF
TRBD2 | TRBJ2-7 | TRBV2 | NA | TGTGCCAGCAGTGCTAGCGGTTACGAGCAGTACTTC | CASSASGYEQYF
TRBD2 | TRBJ2-7 | TRBV7-2 | few | TGTGCCAGCAGCGACAGCGGGGGGGCGTCCTACGAGCAGTACTTC | CASSDSGGASYEQYF
TRBD1 | TRBJ1-2 | TRBV6-5 | NA | TGTGCCAGCAGAGGACAGGCCTATGGCTACACCTTC | CASRGQAYGYTF
TRBD1 | TRBJ2-1 | TRBV19 | NA | TGTGCCACCCAAGAAGTGGGACAGGTCTTTCGTGAGCAGTTCTTC | CATQEVGQVFREQFF
NA | TRBJ2-3 | TRBV19 | NA | TGTGCCAGTAGTATAGATCAGGGCGCAGATACGCAGTATTTT | CASSIDQGADTQYF
NA | TRBJ1-3 | TRBV19 | few | TGTGCCAGTACTGACGGGAACTCTGGAAACACCATATATTTT | CASTDGNSGNTIYF
TRBD1 | TRBJ2-7 | TRBV4-2 | NA | TGTGCCAGCAGCCAAGCTTTGGGACAGGGGTCCTACGAGCAGTACTTC | CASSQALGQGSYEQYF
TRBD1 | TRBJ2-7 | TRBV2 | NA | TGTGCCAGCAGCGACGGGACAGGGGGAACCTACGAGCAGTACTTC | CASSDGTGGTYEQYF
TRBD1 | TRBJ2-1 | TRBV3-1/TRBV3-2 | NA | TGTGCCAGCAGTGACAGGGAAGCCCGCAATGAGCAGTTCTTC | CASSDREARNEQFF
TRBD2 | TRBJ2-2 | TRBV7-2 | few | TGTGCCAGCAGCTTAGAAAGCGGGAGAGTCACCGGGGAGCTGTTTTTT | CASSLESGRVTGELFF
NA | TRBJ2-7 | TRBV7-2 | NA | TGTGCCAGCAGCTCGGGTACAGGTCCCTACGAGCAGTACTTC | CASSSGTGPYEQYF
NA | TRBJ2-3 | TRBV21-1 | once | TGTGCCACCGGAAAGAGGGCTAGCGGATCCACAGATACGCAGTATTTT | CATGKRASGSTDTQYF
TRBD2 | TRBJ2-3 | TRBV5-4 | NA | TGTGCCAGCAGCCGGACTAGCGGGAGGGGCACAGATACGCAGTATTTT | CASSRTSGRGTDTQYF
NA | TRBJ1-1 | TRBV4-1 | NA | TGCGCCAGCAGCCCCAGCCGAGGATCTATGAACACTGAAGCTTTCTTT | CASSPSRGSMNTEAFF
TRBD1 | TRBJ2-5 | TRBV5-6 | NA | TGTGCCAGCAGCTACGACAGGGGACAGACCCAGTACTTC | CASSYDRGQTQYF
NA | TRBJ1-5 | TRBV2 | few | TGTGCCAGCAGTGAAGGAAAAGGAGCGGGCAATCAGCCCCAGCATTTT | CASSEGKGAGNQPQHF
NA | TRBJ1-2 | TRBV7-9 | NA | TGTGCCAGCAGCACCCTAAGGTCAGGGGTGCATGGCTACACCTTC | CASSTLRSGVHGYTF
NA | TRBJ1-2 | TRBV5-1 | NA | TGCGCCAGCAGCTTGGCCAGTGTCGTCTATGGCTACACCTTC | CASSLASVVYGYTF
TRBD2 | TRBJ2-3 | TRBV5-4 | NA | TGTGCCAGCAGCTTGGCCCCAAGCGGGGGGGCGGGTACGCAGTATTTT | CASSLAPSGGAGTQYF